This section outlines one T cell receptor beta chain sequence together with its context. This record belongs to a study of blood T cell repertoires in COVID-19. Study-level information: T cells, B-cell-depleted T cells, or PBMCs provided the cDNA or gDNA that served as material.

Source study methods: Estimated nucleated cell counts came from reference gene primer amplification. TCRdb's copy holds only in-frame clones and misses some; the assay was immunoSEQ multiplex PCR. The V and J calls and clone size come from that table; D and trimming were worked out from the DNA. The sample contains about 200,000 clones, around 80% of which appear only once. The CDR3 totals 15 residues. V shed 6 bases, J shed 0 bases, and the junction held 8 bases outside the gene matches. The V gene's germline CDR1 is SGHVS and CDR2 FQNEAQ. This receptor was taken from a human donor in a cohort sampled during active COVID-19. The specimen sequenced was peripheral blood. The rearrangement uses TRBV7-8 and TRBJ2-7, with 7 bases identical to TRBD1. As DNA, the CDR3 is TGTGCCAGCAGATTACTCCGGGACAGCTCCTACGAGCAGTACTTC. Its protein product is CASRLLRDSSYEQYF.